The clone carrying this TCR beta chain was recorded a few times. Its antigen is unknown. Diagnoses were made from clinical symptoms, serum measures (thyroxine and TRAb), thyroid ultrasound and orbital computed tomography. The data are from a study of T cells in Graves' hyperthyroidism and ophthalmopathy. For the study at large: Staff took peripheral blood when the initial diagnosis was made, before any treatment began.

Amplification targeted TCR beta CDR3 regions from RNA transcripts. An initial round of RT-PCR targeting the TCR CDR3 relied on the HTBI primer set. TCRdb used MiXCR to reprocess the multiplex PCR reads, holding one entry per CDR3 protein. The data contain roughly 280,000 distinct CDR3 sequences, about 17% of them singletons. The study's findings and limits: The model foresaw ophthalmopathy a median approximately 6.3 months prior to onset. A model using 13 V-J features told ophthalmopathy apart from stable hyperthyroidism.

J gave up 6 bases and V 4 bases, and 16 bases lay outside the gene matches. Germline assignment: CDR1 DFQATT and CDR2 SNEGSKA (reference sequence). This CDR3 contains 16 residues. The receptor's source is a woman aged 55-70 years with Graves' ophthalmopathy. The sequenced material came from blood. The chain employs TRBV20-1 and TRBJ1-2, with TRBD1 matching over 8 bases. The CDR3 DNA reads as TGCAGTGCTATGAGCCGAGGACAGGGCGAAGTCCATGGCTACACCTTC. Its translation: CSAMSRGQGEVHGYTF.